This TCR beta chain was identified during a study of blood T cell repertoires in COVID-19. On the study more broadly: Specimens from acute and convalescent COVID-19 originated in the United States, Italy and Spain.

Participants reported their clinical history, and cohort assignment relied on those reports. Germline lookup yields CDR1 SQVTM and CDR2 ANQGSEA. The V gene lost 6 bases and the J gene lost 5 bases, with 17 bases spanning the gap. This CDR3 has 14 residues. Sequencing used immunoSEQ multiplex PCR; TCRdb keeps in-frame clones, though not all of them. The repertoire consists of approximately 200,000 clones, with just under 85% occurring once and the leading ten covering roughly 1.3%. The specimen was PBMCs or T cells enriched from blood (not recorded which). The genes are TRBV29-1 and TRBJ1-5; perhaps TRBD1 as D (6 bases). This TCR derives from a woman between 35 and 50 years old with acute COVID-19. The DNA for the CDR3 is TGCAGCGTGACGGCCGACAGGACCCATCAGCCCCAGCATTTT. This encodes CSVTADRTHQPQHF.